The 6 T cell receptor beta chains presented below share a single source sample, sequenced in a study of control samples from healthy donors and cancer patients. TCRdb's table, derived via immunoSEQ multiplex PCR, lists solely in-frame clones and lacks some. The sample contains 45,000 to 70,000 clones, about 91% of which appear only once. The sequenced sample was PBMCs. These receptor sequences come from a man aged 30 to 39 with colorectal cancer.

The J gene is TRBJ1-5, the V gene TRBV19, with 7 bases matching TRBD1. The V gene end was trimmed by 5 bases and the J gene end by 0 bases; junction bases not matched to a gene: 7. From germline, CDR1 is LNHDA and CDR2 SQIVND (reference sequence). The CDR3 contains 16 residues. The CDR3 loop reads CASSPGGGVSNQPQHF. The CDR3 nucleotides read TGTGCCAGTAGTCCAGGGGGGGGTGTTAGCAATCAGCCCCAGCATTTT.

The gene calls are TRBV24-1 and TRBJ2-2; the D gene could be TRBD1 or TRBD2 (5 bases each). Germline values: CDR1 KGHDR, CDR2 SFDVKD. The CDR3 consists of 12 residues. V shed 9 bases and J shed 7 bases, with 11 bases lying between them. CDR3 amino acids: CATVGRVGELFF. CDR3 DNA: TGTGCCACCGTGGGGCGGGTCGGGGAGCTGTTTTTT.

The rearrangement uses TRBV6-6 and TRBJ1-2, with unresolved D. The ends were cut back, 6 bases at V and 2 bases at J, with 4 bases in the middle. The germline CDR1 and CDR2 sequences are MNHNY and SVGAGI (reference sequence). The CDR3 runs 11 residues. CDR3 DNA: TGTGCCAGCAGGGGAAACTATGGCTACACCTTC. It translates to CASRGNYGYTF.

This chain links TRBV7-2 with TRBJ1-6; D gene uncertain. Germline assignment: CDR1 SGHTA and CDR2 FQGNSA. V was clipped by 3 bases and J by 0 bases, with 9 bases between them. The CDR3 totals 16 residues. In nucleotides, the CDR3 is TGTGCCAGCAGCTTGTCGTCGAGCTCCTATAATTCACCCCTCCACTTT. This translates into CASSLSSSSYNSPLHF.

The chain couples TRBV29-1 to TRBJ2-3, with D uncertain. Trimming pared 7 bases from V and 4 bases from J, leaving 12 bases between. Germline V gene lookup returns CDR1 SQVTM and CDR2 ANQGSEA. The CDR3 contains 12 residues. The CDR3, as DNA: TGCAGCGCATACAGTGATGCAGATACGCAGTATTTT. Protein product: CSAYSDADTQYF.

V usage is TRBV7-2 and J usage is TRBJ2-1; weak D call: TRBD2 (5 bases). Trimming cost V 6 bases and J 6 bases, with 18 bases left between them. Germline V gene data show CDR1 as SGHTA and CDR2 as FQGNSA. The CDR3 runs 15 residues. The CDR3 DNA is TGTGCCAGCAGTCTTTCGTGGTTAGGGAGCAATGAGCAGTTCTTC. Translated, it gives CASSLSWLGSNEQFF.